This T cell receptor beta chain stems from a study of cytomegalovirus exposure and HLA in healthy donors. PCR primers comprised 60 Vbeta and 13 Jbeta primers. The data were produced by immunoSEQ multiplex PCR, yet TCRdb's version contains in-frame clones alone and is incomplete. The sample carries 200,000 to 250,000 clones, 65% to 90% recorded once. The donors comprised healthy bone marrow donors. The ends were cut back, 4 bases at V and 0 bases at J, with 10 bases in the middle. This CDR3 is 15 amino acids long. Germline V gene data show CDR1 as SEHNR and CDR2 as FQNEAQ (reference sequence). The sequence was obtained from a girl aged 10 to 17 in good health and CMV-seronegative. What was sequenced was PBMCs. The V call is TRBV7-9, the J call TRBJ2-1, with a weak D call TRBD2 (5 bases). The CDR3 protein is CASSSQAGSYNEQFF. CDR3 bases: TGTGCCAGCAGCTCGCAGGCGGGCTCCTACAATGAGCAGTTCTTC.